This T cell receptor beta chain was captured in a study of OX40 agonist ivuxolimab in advanced cancers. In the study overall: The eligibility criteria allowed prior anti-PD-1, anti-PD-L1 or anti-CTLA-4 therapy, and approximately 42% had some.

Regarding the study as a whole: Among the lowest levels of clonal expansion were found in partial responders at 0.1-3.0 mg/kg.

Anyone with autoimmune disease history or systemic immunosuppression was excluded. Germline V lookup: CDR1 SGHNT, CDR2 YYREEE (reference sequence). The J segment lost 7 bases and the V segment lost 3 bases, leaving 5 bases of the junction unmatched. This CDR3 spans 14 amino acids. Details on this clone: The antigen remains undetermined.

Sequenced by immunoSEQ multiplex PCR; TCRdb stores in-frame clones only, minus some. The sample lists fewer than 90,000 clones; around 83% were seen once. The input for sequencing was CD4+ or CD8+ T cells sorted from blood, taken in a trial of the OX40 agonist ivuxolimab. The TCR originated in an adult with an advanced solid tumor such as melanoma, head and neck, liver or kidney cancer. The chain is built from TRBV5-4 and TRBJ1-2; 11 nucleotides match TRBD1. The chain's CDR3 is CASSSGQGAFGYTF. CDR3 sequence (DNA): TGTGCCAGCAGCTCAGGACAGGGGGCTTTTGGCTACACCTTC.